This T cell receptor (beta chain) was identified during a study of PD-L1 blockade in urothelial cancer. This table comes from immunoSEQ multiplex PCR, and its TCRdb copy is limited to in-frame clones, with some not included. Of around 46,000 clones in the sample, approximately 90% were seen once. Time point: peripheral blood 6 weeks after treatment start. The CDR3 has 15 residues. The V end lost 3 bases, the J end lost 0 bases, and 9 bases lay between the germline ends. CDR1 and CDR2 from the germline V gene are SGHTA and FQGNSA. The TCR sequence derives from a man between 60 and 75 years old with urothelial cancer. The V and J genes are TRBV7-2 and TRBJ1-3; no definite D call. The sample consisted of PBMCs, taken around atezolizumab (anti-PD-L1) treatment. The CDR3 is CASSFDGGSGNTIYF. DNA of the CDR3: TGTGCCAGCAGCTTCGACGGAGGCTCTGGAAACACCATATATTTT.